A single sample gave rise to the 14 T cell receptor beta chains below, sequenced in a study of T cells in Graves' hyperthyroidism and ophthalmopathy. It was RNA transcripts that yielded the amplified TCR beta CDR3 regions. The primer set for the first-round RT-PCR of the TCR CDR3 was HTBI. TCRdb re-called the multiplex PCR reads through MiXCR, storing one row per CDR3 protein. The repertoire includes roughly 380,000 distinct CDR3 sequences, less than 15% of them detected once, and less than 25% sits in the top ten. Sequencing was carried out using blood. The receptors here all came from a young man with Graves' hyperthyroidism that later progressed to Graves' ophthalmopathy.

The rearrangement joins TRBV19 to TRBJ1-4; D is ambiguous. The CDR3 loop spans 11 amino acids. Germline lookup yields CDR1 LNHDA and CDR2 SQIVND (reference sequence). V dropped 10 bases and J dropped 5 bases, with 8 bases sitting between them. The CDR3 region is CATLRNEKLFF. CDR3 DNA sequence: TGTGCCACACTCAGAAATGAAAAACTGTTTTTT. Full variable domain (outside the CDR3, taken from reference TRBV19 and TRBJ1-4): DGGITQSPKYLFRKEGQNVTLSCEQNLNHDAMYWYRQDPGQGLRLIYYSQIVNDFQKGDIAEGYSVSREKKESFPLTVTSAQKNPTAFYLCATLRNEKLFFGSGTQLSVL.

The chain joins TRBV4-1 to TRBJ2-3, with D hard to call. CDR3 length equals 14 residues. In germline, CDR1 is MGHRA, CDR2 YSYEKL. The V and J ends lost 2 bases and 6 bases respectively, with 12 bases between them. CDR3 nucleotide sequence: TGCGCCAGCAGCCAAATCCCGGGCCCGGATACGCAGTATTTT. Translating it yields CASSQIPGPDTQYF.

V gene TRBV19 combines with J gene TRBJ1-3; the D gene is possibly TRBD1 (5 bases). Trimming cost V 9 bases and J 0 bases, with 12 bases left between them. The germline V gene encodes CDR1 LNHDA and CDR2 SQIVND (reference sequence). This CDR3 has 14 residues. CDR3 protein: CASKTVSSGNTIYF. The CDR3 nucleotides read TGTGCCAGCAAGACAGTGAGCTCTGGAAACACCATATATTTT. The whole variable domain, remainder taken from reference TRBV19 and TRBJ1-3, is DGGITQSPKYLFRKEGQNVTLSCEQNLNHDAMYWYRQDPGQGLRLIYYSQIVNDFQKGDIAEGYSVSREKKESFPLTVTSAQKNPTAFYLCASKTVSSGNTIYFGEGSWLTVV.

This clonotype was recorded at least ten times. This chain links TRBV20-1 with TRBJ2-5, with a weak D call TRBD2 (6 bases). The germline V gene encodes CDR1 DFQATT and CDR2 SNEGSKA (reference sequence). This CDR3 has 14 amino acids. The germline V and J ends were trimmed by 6 bases and 1 base, with 15 bases remaining between them. The chain's CDR3 is CSAPSSGSQETQYF. In DNA form, the CDR3 reads TGCAGTGCGCCGTCCAGCGGGTCCCAAGAGACCCAGTACTTC.

This clonotype was recorded many times. CDR3: CASSPGTGGWETQYF. CDR3 DNA sequence: TGTGCCAGCAGCCCAGGGACAGGGGGCTGGGAGACCCAGTACTTC. The chain couples TRBV11-2 to TRBJ2-5; 12 bases line up with TRBD1. The germline CDR1 and CDR2 sequences are SGHAT and FQNNGV. This CDR3 has 15 residues. V lost 5 bases, J lost 5 bases, and 6 bases stayed unmatched.

This clonotype was detected many times. CDR3 in amino acids: CASSPGTFLTDTQYF. The DNA of the CDR3 is TGCGCCAGCAGCCCCGGGACATTTCTCACAGATACGCAGTATTTT. The V gene is TRBV5-1, the J gene TRBJ2-3; perhaps TRBD1 as D (6 bases). Trimming took 4 bases from V and 2 from J, leaving 14 bases between them. This CDR3 is built from 15 residues. CDR1 and CDR2 from the germline V gene are SGHRS and YFSETQ.

In its sample, this clonotype was seen many times. J is TRBJ1-2 and V is TRBV3-1; D is unclear. This CDR3 spans 14 amino acids. The V and J ends lost 5 bases and 4 bases respectively, with 14 bases between them. CDR1 and CDR2 (germline): LGHDT, YNNKEL (reference sequence). The CDR3 coding sequence is TGTGCCAGCAGCACCAGACAAGCTCCCTATGGCTACACCTTC. It specifies CASSTRQAPYGYTF.

This clonotype was seen many times. The rearrangement joins TRBV12-3 or TRBV12-4 to TRBJ1-1; a weak D match, TRBD1 (5 bases). The CDR3 is made up of 12 amino acids. Trimming cost V 6 bases and J 5 bases, with 10 bases left between them. CDR3 residues: CASSRGGTEAFF. CDR3 bases: TGTGCCAGCAGCCGGGGCGGTACTGAAGCTTTCTTT.

As for this clonotype: This clone may be a read error of a much larger clone one base away. The missing conserved phenylalanine or tryptophan at the end of this CDR3 makes a read error likely. This chain uses TRBV18 with TRBJ2-5; D not certain. V lost 3 bases to trimming and J lost 5 bases, with 10 bases between them. CDR3 length: 13 residues. Germline V gene data show CDR1 as KGHSH and CDR2 as LQKENI. This CDR3 is CASSPTVGETQYS. CDR3 in DNA: TGTGCCAGCTCACCGACGGTCGGTGAGACCCAGTACTCC.

This chain uses TRBV9 with TRBJ2-1; unclear D gene. This CDR3 region has 12 residues. The V gene's germline CDR1 is SGDLS and CDR2 YYNGEE. V was trimmed by 4 bases and J by 8 bases, leaving 10 bases between them. The CDR3 loop reads CASSPNLDEQFF. Written as DNA, the CDR3 is TGTGCCAGCAGCCCTAATCTAGATGAGCAGTTCTTC.

This clonotype was seen at least ten times. V is TRBV5-1 and J is TRBJ1-1; D not resolved. The ends were cut back, 0 bases at V and 3 bases at J, with 9 bases in the middle. CDR1 and CDR2 (germline): SGHRS, YFSETQ. This CDR3 has 14 residues. The CDR3 DNA sequence: TGCGCCAGCAGCTTGGGGGTCAGCTACACTGAAGCTTTCTTT. Its translation is CASSLGVSYTEAFF.

The rearrangement links TRBV29-1 to TRBJ1-2; D remains ambiguous. V shed 3 bases and J shed 2 bases, with 19 bases lying between them. CDR1 and CDR2 (germline): SQVTM, ANQGSEA. The CDR3 is 16 residues long. The CDR3 sequence: CSVDTITAGKNYGYTF. The DNA of the CDR3 is TGCAGCGTTGACACCATAACGGCCGGGAAGAACTATGGCTACACCTTC.

This clonotype was counted at least ten times. V is TRBV20-1 and J is TRBJ2-7, with 8 bases lining up with TRBD1. The CDR3 sequence is 15 residues long. V lost 2 bases and J lost 6; bases outside the gene matches: 12. Germline CDR1 reads DFQATT; CDR2 reads SNEGSKA (reference sequence). CDR3 sequence reads: CSARSFRQGLTEQYF. The DNA of the CDR3 is TGCAGTGCTAGAAGCTTCAGACAGGGGCTAACCGAGCAGTACTTC.

This rearrangement joins TRBV6-2 or TRBV6-3 to TRBJ2-7, with 9 bases aligning to TRBD1. CDR1 and CDR2 from the germline V gene are MNHEY and SVGEGT. The CDR3 covers 15 residues. The trim removed 2 bases at V and 5 bases at J, leaving 7 bases unmatched. The CDR3 nucleotides are TGTGCCAGCAGTTACCCCGGGACAGGGCTACACGAGCAGTACTTC. This gives the protein CASSYPGTGLHEQYF.